The T cell receptor (beta chain) described here comes from a study of shared clonotypes between healthy human individuals (dated by TCRdb to the early 2020s). For context, the study as a whole: The cohort comprised a couple of women and three men aged 18 to 49 years. To increase sequencing depth and limit assay-specific biases, TCR repertoire library preparation and sequencing were carried out by different laboratories using diverse techniques. For each donor, three plates each were used for CD4 naive and CD4 memory, two plates were used for CD8 naive, and one plate was used for CD8 memory. To estimate repertoire size and how much clonotype sharing occurs between individuals, the study deeply sequenced the blood TCR repertoires of five healthy adults. Each donor's leukapheresis produced roughly between roughly 0.9 and 9 billion PBMCs. Results the study describes overall, beyond this receptor: Sampling was restricted to blood, and TCR repertoires in tissues likely differ from the TCR repertoires found in blood. Even with the large sequencing depth, rarefaction of the sorted-subset datasets indicated that sequencing was incomplete. Pairwise subsampling led to the expectation that sequencing depth would affect the degree of clonotype sharing among donors. Because the study included only a small number of donors, the genetic and exposure-history diversity represented was limited. Clonotypes shared by all four sorted-subset donors showed higher generation probabilities than non-shared clonotypes. Larger estimated clonotype richness was generally found for naive subsets than for memory subsets. Around 5.4% of naive CD4, around 3.6% of naive CD8, about 2.1% of memory CD4, and approximately 0.39% of memory CD8 clonotypes were shared across a handful of donors.

Using the deep immunoSEQ assay, TCR CDR3 regions were amplified from genomic DNA by multiplex PCR. Genomic DNA extracted from each cell subset was distributed evenly over all wells of several immunoSEQ 96-well plates, and each plate served as one replicate. For sorted subsets, each replicate PCR was loaded with roughly 200 ng genomic DNA, equivalent to roughly 30,000 T cell genomes. The purified libraries were quantified using a Qubit 3.0 fluorometer, sized with a Bioanalyzer 2100, and then quantified again using the KAPA Library Quantification kit. A separate single-read 150-cycle Illumina NextSeq 550 flow cell was used to sequence each immunoSEQ 96-well plate. The paper's processing steps were these. Because the immunoSEQ output held only junctional sequences and lacked quality scores, the filtering could not match the filtering applied to full-length reads. To assign V/J genes and CDR3, sequences were annotated using PyIR, a Python wrapper for IgBLAST v1.9, with IMGT germline references. Any read was removed if the V/J assignment was weak (E-value above 1e-6), the CDR3 was missing, or the read contained stop codons, out-of-frame junctions, or ambiguous translated residues. V3J clonotypes were defined as sequences sharing an identical inferred V gene, J gene, and CDR3 amino acid sequence. Percentage overlap between repertoires was calculated by dividing the number of shared unique clonotypes by the size of the smaller repertoire. Repertoire richness was assessed with RTK rarefaction, the Chao1 estimator, and Recon v2.1 estimates of unobserved clonotypes. Generation probabilities for all TCRbeta clonotypes obtained by the gDNA method from a few donors were computed using OLGA. As stored in TCRdb, this immuneACCESS dataset retains in-frame rearrangements with V and J assigned. A fraction of the clones does not appear; measured against another copy, unresolved V genes explain less than half of the discrepancy, and the remainder lacks a known reason. Clone size and the V and J calls come from that table; the DNA yielded D and trimming. The sample table lists roughly 1,000,000 clones, 75% to 80% of them with a count of one. Approximately 0.52% of the sample is held by the ten biggest clonotypes.

V loses 6 bases, J loses 7 bases, and the germline ends lie 20 bases apart. From the germline V gene, CDR1 is SGHRS and CDR2 is YFSETQ. CDR3 length: 15 amino acids, cysteine to phenylalanine. Only the CDR3 region is kept as DNA, spanning 45 bases read in frame from base 1. The donors were healthy, HIV-negative adults with no recently reported acute infections or vaccinations. Every donor was a Caucasian adult residing in Nashville, Tennessee, USA. CD4+ T cells were enriched through magnetic negative selection, after which naive cells were positively selected on CD45RA and the remaining negative fraction served as the memory subset. Blood was collected by leukapheresis, and PBMCs were isolated by Ficoll-Histopaque density gradient centrifugation and then cryopreserved in liquid nitrogen vapor phase. Purity and quantity of every magnetically sorted T cell population were checked by analytical flow cytometry. Genomic DNA was isolated from each sorted fraction and quantified by UV absorbance on a Nanodrop 2000c.

This clone has a handful of counts. This receptor's antigen is unknown. Base-call qualities are not available, and no considerably larger clone is one nucleotide away. This sequence uses TRBV5-1 and TRBJ2-1; a weak D assignment points to TRBD1 (5 bases agree). This sequence was found in a man younger than 35 in good health. Some clones in this sample may be carry-over from other donors' samples. Sequenced input: memory CD4+ T cells from PBMCs. This specimen's cell subset or site label, interpreted: CD45RA-negative fraction. DNA sequence: TGCGCCAGCAAGGGGTTAGGGGCCCCCTTAAATGAGCAGTTCTTC. It codes for CASKGLGAPLNEQFF.